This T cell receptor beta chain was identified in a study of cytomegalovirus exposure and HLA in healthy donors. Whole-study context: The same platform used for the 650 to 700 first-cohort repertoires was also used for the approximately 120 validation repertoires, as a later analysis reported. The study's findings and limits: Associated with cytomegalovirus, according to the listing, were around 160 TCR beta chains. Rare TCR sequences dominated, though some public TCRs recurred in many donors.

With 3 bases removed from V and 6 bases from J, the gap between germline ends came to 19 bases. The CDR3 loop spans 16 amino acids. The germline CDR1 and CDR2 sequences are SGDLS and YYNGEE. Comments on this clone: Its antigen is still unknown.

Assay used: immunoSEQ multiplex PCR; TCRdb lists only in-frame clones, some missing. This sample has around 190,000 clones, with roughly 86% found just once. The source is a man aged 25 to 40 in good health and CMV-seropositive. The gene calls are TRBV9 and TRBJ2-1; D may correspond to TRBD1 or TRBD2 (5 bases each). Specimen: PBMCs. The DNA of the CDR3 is TGTGCCAGCAGCGCAGAGGTCGGGGCAGCCAGCAATGAGCAGTTCTTC. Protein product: CASSAEVGAASNEQFF. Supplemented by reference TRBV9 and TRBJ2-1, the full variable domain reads DSGVTQTPKHLITATGQRVTLRCSPRSGDLSVYWYQQSLDQGLQFLIQYYNGEERAKGNILERFSAQQFPDLHSELNLSSLELGDSALYFCASSAEVGAASNEQFFGPGTRLTVL.